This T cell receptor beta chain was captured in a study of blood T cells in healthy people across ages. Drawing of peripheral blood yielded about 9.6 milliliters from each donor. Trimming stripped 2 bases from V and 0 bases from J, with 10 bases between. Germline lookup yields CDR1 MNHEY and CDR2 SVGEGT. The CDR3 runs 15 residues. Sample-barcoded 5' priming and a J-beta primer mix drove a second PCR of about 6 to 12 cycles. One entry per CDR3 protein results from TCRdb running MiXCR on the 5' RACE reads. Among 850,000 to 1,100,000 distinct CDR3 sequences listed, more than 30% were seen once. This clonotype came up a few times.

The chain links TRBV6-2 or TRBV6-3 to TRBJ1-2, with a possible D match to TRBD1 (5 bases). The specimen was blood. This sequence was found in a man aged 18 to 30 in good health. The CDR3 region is CASSYPQATNYGYTF. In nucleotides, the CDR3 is TGTGCCAGCAGTTACCCACAGGCGACTAACTATGGCTACACCTTC.